This T cell receptor beta chain emerged from a study of cytomegalovirus exposure and HLA in healthy donors. In the study overall: Assignment to the Caucasian-associated ancestry cluster applied to 75% to 85% of the approximately 400 genotyped donors.

Regarding the study as a whole: Analyses of presence and absence presupposed an approximately uniform sequencing depth across donors. Sequencing likely generated an artifact that appeared as a cluster of highly shared sequence variants.

The PCR ran on 60 Vbeta and 13 Jbeta primers. TCRdb's table, derived via immunoSEQ multiplex PCR, lists solely in-frame clones and lacks some. The sample shows around 140,000 clones, approximately 79% of them seen only once. With regard to this clone: Its target is unknown.

The CDR3 sequence is 13 residues long. Per the germline V gene, CDR1 is SGDLS and CDR2 is YYNGEE. Trimming took 0 bases from V and 6 from J, leaving 7 bases between them. Sequencing used PBMCs. The clonotype was recovered from a male donor in good health and CMV-seronegative. The V gene is TRBV9, the J gene TRBJ2-1; D unclear. The CDR3 reads CASSVGSANEQFF. The DNA for the CDR3 is TGTGCCAGCAGCGTAGGGAGCGCCAATGAGCAGTTCTTC.